The 19 T cell receptor beta chains below all came from one sample that was sequenced in a study of STAT3 mutations in large granular lymphocyte leukemia. Study-wide points: Every T-cell large granular lymphocyte leukemia patient had at least one immunodominant TCR beta clonotype.

The table came from immunoSEQ multiplex PCR; TCRdb's copy has only in-frame clones and leaves some out. The sample records 10,000 or so clones, around nine tenths being singletons. These receptors lack a known antigen. Input material: peripheral blood mononuclear cells. The receptors derive from a man older than 75 with T-cell large granular lymphocyte leukemia. Some clones in this sample may be carry-over from other donors' samples.

The J gene is TRBJ1-2, the V gene TRBV4-1; 10 bases agree with TRBD1. There are 14 residues in the CDR3. CDR1 and CDR2 from the germline V gene are MGHRA and YSYEKL. V shed 5 bases, J shed 2 bases, and the junction held 2 bases outside the gene matches. The CDR3 loop reads CASSTGQGNYGYTF. CDR3 DNA sequence: TGCGCCAGCAGCACGGGACAGGGGAACTATGGCTACACCTTC.

The chain carries TRBV18 and TRBJ1-5, with a tentative D call TRBD1 (6 bases). CDR1 and CDR2 from the germline V gene are KGHSH and LQKENI. Trimming removed 3 bases from V and 10 bases from J, with 19 bases in between. The CDR3 is 15 residues long. In nucleotides, the CDR3 is TGTGCCAGCTCACCTAGCTCGGGCCGAGGGGGACCCCAGCATTTT. The encoded protein is CASSPSSGRGGPQHF.

The chain combines TRBV11-2 with TRBJ2-7, with D possibly TRBD2 on 5 matching bases. The CDR3 is made up of 15 amino acids. Trimming took 5 bases from V and 2 from J, leaving 16 bases between them. Germline lookup yields CDR1 SGHAT and CDR2 FQNNGV. The CDR3, as DNA: TGTGCCAGCAGCACGCTCTCGGGGATAACCTACGAGCAGTACTTC. Residues: CASSTLSGITYEQYF.

This chain joins TRBV7-2 and TRBJ1-2, with 10 nucleotides matching TRBD1. V trimming: 1 base; J trimming: 5 bases; junction bases outside the gene matches: 7. This CDR3 is 16 amino acids long. Germline CDR1 SGHTA, CDR2 FQGNSA. The CDR3, as DNA: TGTGCCAGCAGCTTAGGGAGAGGGACAGGGGATTATGGCTACACCTTC. As protein: CASSLGRGTGDYGYTF.

The chain couples TRBV2 to TRBJ1-2; no clear D. Trimming left V 1 base short and J 0 bases short, with 6 bases between. This CDR3 contains 14 residues. The germline gives CDR1 SNHLY, CDR2 FYNNEI. CDR3 region: CASSEEQTNYGYTF. CDR3 DNA sequence: TGTGCCAGCAGTGAAGAGCAGACTAACTATGGCTACACCTTC.

J is TRBJ1-2 and V is TRBV7-9, with D unclear. Germline CDR1 SEHNR, CDR2 FQNEAQ (reference sequence). The CDR3 has 17 residues. V lost 5 bases, J lost 4 bases, and 23 bases lay in between. CDR3 residues: CASSPGGVGSRVYGYTF. Written as DNA, the CDR3 is TGTGCCAGCAGCCCAGGTGGGGTAGGGTCGCGAGTCTATGGCTACACCTTC.

About this clone itself: A junction end diverges from the germline sequence, so it may reflect a read error. The chain recombines TRBV7-2 with TRBJ2-7, with 10 bases matching TRBD2. CDR3 length: 13 residues. The germline gives CDR1 SGHTA, CDR2 FQGNSA. The DNA for the CDR3 is TGTGCCAGCAGCCTAGCGGGGGCCACTCGGCAGTACTTC. Amino acids: CASSLAGATRQYF.

The chain couples TRBV30 to TRBJ1-6; possibly TRBD1 for D (5 bases). Germline CDR1 and CDR2: GTSNPN and SVGIG (reference sequence). The V and J ends lost 4 bases and 10 bases respectively, with 17 bases between them. CDR3 size: 14 residues. The CDR3 sequence is CAWNPGQVLSPLHF. The CDR3 DNA follows: TGTGCCTGGAATCCAGGGCAGGTTTTATCACCCCTCCACTTT.

V gene TRBV30 combines with J gene TRBJ1-6; D ambiguous. The V gene lost 2 bases and the J gene lost 7 bases, with 9 bases spanning the gap. The CDR3 totals 13 residues. CDR1 GTSNPN and CDR2 SVGIG come from the germline V gene (reference sequence). CDR3 nucleotide sequence: TGTGCCTGGAGTCGGTCAGAAAATTCACCCCTCCACTTT. Protein: CAWSRSENSPLHF. Complete variable domain (other parts from reference TRBV30 and TRBJ1-6): SQTIHQWPATLVQPVGSPLSLECTVEGTSNPNLYWYRQAAGRGLQLLFYSVGIGQISSEVPQNLSASRPQDRQFILSSKKLLLSDSGFYLCAWSRSENSPLHFGNGTRLTVT.

This clone was seen a single time. V gene TRBV6-1 combines with J gene TRBJ2-1, with D tentatively TRBD1 (6 bases). V lost 7 bases to trimming and J lost 6 bases, with 16 bases between them. CDR1 MNHNS and CDR2 SASEGT come from the germline V gene. CDR3 length: 14 amino acids. In DNA form, the CDR3 reads TGTGCCAGCATACCAACCGGGACACTCAATGAGCAGTTCTTC. Translated, it gives CASIPTGTLNEQFF.

The chain carries TRBV7-2 and TRBJ2-1, with 8 bases lining up with TRBD2. The CDR3 loop spans 15 amino acids. Germline CDR1 SGHTA, CDR2 FQGNSA. Trimming at V came to 1 base and at J to 8 bases, leaving 7 bases not matched to a gene. CDR3 coding DNA: TGTGCCAGCAGCTTAGGGGGACTAGGGAGGGATGAGCAGTTCTTC. Protein product: CASSLGGLGRDEQFF.

The chain combines TRBV6-6 with TRBJ2-7, with unresolved D. The CDR3 is 13 amino acids. Deletions cut 10 bases from V and 0 bases from J, with 13 bases between. Germline V gives CDR1 MNHNY, CDR2 SVGAGI (reference sequence). As DNA, the CDR3 is TGTGCCACCCGGGCAGCTCACTCCTACGAGCAGTACTTC. Its translation is CATRAAHSYEQYF.

CDR3 in DNA: TGTGCCTGGAGTGGGCAGGGCTATGGCTACACCTTC. Translated: CAWSGQGYGYTF. The rearrangement uses TRBV30 and TRBJ1-2, with D maybe TRBD1 (5 bases). Trimming cost V 1 base and J 4 bases, with 7 bases left between them. The CDR3 runs 12 residues. Germline V CDR1 and CDR2: GTSNPN, SVGIG (reference sequence).

The chain links TRBV5-1 to TRBJ2-7; D ambiguous. The V gene's germline CDR1 is SGHRS and CDR2 YFSETQ. V was trimmed by 1 base and J by 2 bases, leaving 10 bases between them. This CDR3 spans 14 amino acids. CDR3 protein: CASSLYFGAYEQYF. In DNA, the CDR3 is TGCGCCAGCAGCTTGTATTTCGGAGCCTACGAGCAGTACTTC.

The rearrangement uses TRBV11-2 and TRBJ1-1, with D tentatively TRBD1 (6 bases). Germline-derived CDR1 and CDR2 are SGHAT and FQNNGV. The CDR3 runs to 15 residues. Trimming removed 0 bases from V and 4 bases from J, with 12 bases in between. The CDR3 nucleotides read TGTGCCAGCAGCTTAGATCAAGGGGGGGTCACTGAAGCTTTCTTT. Protein: CASSLDQGGVTEAFF.

The chain combines TRBV2 with TRBJ1-1; a possible D gene is TRBD1 (5 bases). V shed 3 bases and J shed 5 bases, with 13 bases lying between them. Germline V gives CDR1 SNHLY, CDR2 FYNNEI. There are 14 residues in the CDR3. CDR3 loop: CASSDSGRGTEAFF. The DNA of the CDR3 is TGTGCCAGCAGTGACTCAGGGAGGGGTACTGAAGCTTTCTTT.

The chain recombines TRBV7-9 with TRBJ1-1; possibly TRBD1 for D (5 bases). Germline values: CDR1 SEHNR, CDR2 FQNEAQ (reference sequence). V lost 6 bases and J 3 bases, leaving 14 bases between the germline ends. The CDR3 has 14 residues. CDR3 bases: TGTGCCAGCAGTGGGGGGAGGGTGGACACTGAAGCTTTCTTT. Encoded protein: CASSGGRVDTEAFF.

The chain employs TRBV30 and TRBJ2-1, with D perhaps matching TRBD1 or TRBD2 (5 bases each). There are 15 residues in the CDR3. Deletions cut 5 bases from V and 4 bases from J, with 18 bases between. Germline lookup yields CDR1 GTSNPN and CDR2 SVGIG (reference sequence). The CDR3 DNA sequence: TGTGCCTGGGACAGAGGGGACCGACCGTACAATGAGCAGTTCTTC. Translated, it gives CAWDRGDRPYNEQFF.

V gene TRBV7-9 combines with J gene TRBJ1-2; D remains unclear. The CDR3 sequence is 13 residues long. Deletions cut 1 base from V and 6 bases from J, with 9 bases between. Germline V gene lookup returns CDR1 SEHNR and CDR2 FQNEAQ (reference sequence). The CDR3 coding sequence is TGTGCCAGCAGCTTAGGGGGTCCAGATGGCTACACCTTC. Translating gives CASSLGGPDGYTF.